This record concerns one TCR beta chain sequence. Antigen unknown. Time point: recipient sample about 28 days before transplant, after cytoreduction. These data come from a study of T cell clonotyping in hematopoietic cell transplantation. Study context: Recipients' pretransplant samples followed cytoreduction.

Between the trimmed V and J ends, which lost 5 bases and 3 bases, there was a span of 11 bases. Per the germline V gene, CDR1 is SEHNR and CDR2 is FQNEAQ (reference sequence). This CDR3 has 13 amino acids. Study findings and constraints: After transplant, recipient diversity fell while pathologically expanded clonotypes grew through day 180.

Repertoires were generated with immunoSEQ multiplex PCR, while TCRdb's copy carries only in-frame clones and drops some. The repertoire holds thousands of clones, with 79% as singletons. The V and J genes are TRBV7-9 and TRBJ2-7, with D maybe TRBD1 (5 bases). This clonotype originated in a man aged 60-69 years with acute myeloid leukemia. Some clones in this sample may be carry-over from other donors' samples. Source: peripheral blood mononuclear cells, taken before stem cell transplant. For the CDR3, the DNA is TGTGCCAGCAGCCTGGGGCTGAACTACGAGCAGTACTTC. Residues: CASSLGLNYEQYF.